Below are 21 T cell receptor beta chains sequenced from a single sample in a study of T cells in Graves' hyperthyroidism and ophthalmopathy. RNA transcripts gave rise to amplified TCR beta CDR3 regions. The HTBI primer set drove a first-round RT-PCR of the TCR CDR3. Via MiXCR, TCRdb re-called the multiplex PCR reads, giving one row per CDR3 protein. The repertoire holds fewer than 700,000 distinct CDR3 sequences, with roughly a sixth as singletons. Sample: blood. The receptors derive from a woman aged 18-35 years with Graves' ophthalmopathy.

The J gene is TRBJ2-2, the V gene TRBV5-4; TRBD1 matches 8 bases. CDR1 and CDR2 from the germline V gene are SGHNT and YYREEE (reference sequence). The junction had 3 bases not matched to a gene; V was cut back by 3 bases and J by 2 bases. The CDR3 totals 15 residues. The CDR3 spells CASSSGQDNTGELFF. DNA for the CDR3: TGTGCCAGCAGCTCGGGACAGGACAACACCGGGGAGCTGTTTTTT.

The chain is built from TRBV5-6 and TRBJ1-2; no reliable D call. Trimming removed 1 base from V and 4 bases from J, with 17 bases in between. Germline values: CDR1 SGHDT, CDR2 YYEEEE. The CDR3 length is 16 residues. The CDR3 is CASSLRRAYWGYGYTF. CDR3 sequence (DNA): TGTGCCAGCAGCTTGAGACGCGCCTATTGGGGCTATGGCTACACCTTC.

The chain combines TRBV3-1 with TRBJ1-1, with TRBD1 identical over 7 bases. Looked up from germline, CDR1 is LGHDT and CDR2 is YNNKEL (reference sequence). This CDR3 contains 17 residues. Germline trimming cut 10 bases from V and 1 base from J; bases unmatched to any gene: 18. In nucleotides, the CDR3 is TGTGCCAACAACCAAGTACCGGGACAGAGGACGAACACTGAAGCTTTCTTT. This translates into CANNQVPGQRTNTEAFF. Looking up the rest from reference TRBV3-1 and TRBJ1-1 gives the full variable domain: DTAVSQTPKYLVTQMGNDKSIKCEQNLGHDTMYWYKQDSKKFLKIMFSYNNKELIINETVPNRFSPKSPDKAHLNLHINSLELGDSAVYFCANNQVPGQRTNTEAFFGQGTRLTVV.

As regards this clonotype: A single base separates this from a much larger clone, so it may be a read error. The chain links TRBV28 to TRBJ2-2; 8 bases are a match to TRBD1. The length of the CDR3 is 14 residues. Per the germline V gene, CDR1 is MDHEN and CDR2 is SYDVKM. The CDR3: CAGSFWTGTGELFF. DNA of the CDR3: TGTGCCGGCAGTTTCTGGACAGGGACCGGGGAGCTGTTTTTT.

This chain connects TRBV11-3 to TRBJ1-1, with 7 nucleotides matching TRBD1. Unmatched junction bases numbered 2, after V lost 0 bases and J lost 1 base. The germline V gene has CDR1 SGHNT and CDR2 YENEEA. The CDR3 runs to 15 residues. The CDR3 is CASSLEGGWNTEAFF. CDR3 DNA: TGTGCCAGCAGCTTAGAAGGGGGCTGGAACACTGAAGCTTTCTTT.

Ten or more counts support this clonotype. This rearrangement joins TRBV27 to TRBJ1-5, with TRBD1 as a possible D gene (6 bases). Trimming pared 6 bases from V and 2 bases from J, leaving 11 bases between. The CDR3 is 14 amino acids. In germline, CDR1 is MNHEY, CDR2 SMNVEV (reference sequence). This CDR3 reads CASSLGGRNQPQHF. CDR3 DNA: TGTGCCAGCAGCCTTGGGGGGCGCAATCAGCCCCAGCATTTT.

This clonotype was found many times. The chain has TRBV28 and TRBJ2-7, with TRBD1 matching 8 bases. In germline, CDR1 is MDHEN, CDR2 SYDVKM. V was pared by 6 bases and J by 8 bases, with 21 bases of the junction left unmatched. The CDR3 is made up of 17 amino acids. CDR3 amino acids: CASRLAGGVYEGRKQYF. CDR3 coding DNA: TGTGCCAGCAGATTGGCAGGGGGCGTTTACGAGGGTAGGAAGCAGTACTTC.

The chain recombines TRBV4-1 with TRBJ2-5, with TRBD2 matching 13 bases. This CDR3 comprises 17 residues. V shed 1 base and J 5 bases; nucleotides not matched to a gene: 7. Looked up from germline, CDR1 is MGHRA and CDR2 is YSYEKL. CDR3 amino acids: CASSQGSGLAGEETQYF. DNA for the CDR3: TGCGCCAGCAGCCAAGGATCCGGACTAGCGGGAGAGGAGACCCAGTACTTC.

Only a few counts were recorded for this clonotype. V is TRBV7-2 and J is TRBJ2-7; D is possibly TRBD1 (6 bases). CDR3 length: 15 amino acids. Looked up from germline, CDR1 is SGHTA and CDR2 is FQGNSA. The V end lost 5 bases, the J end lost 3 bases, and 17 bases lay between the germline ends. The CDR3 DNA reads as TGTGCCAGCAGCCCAGCCGACAGGAAACTCTACGAGCAGTACTTC. As protein: CASSPADRKLYEQYF.

The gene calls are TRBV18 and TRBJ1-1; 10 bases agree with TRBD1. This CDR3 has 11 residues. Trimming cost V 4 bases and J 13 bases; bases outside gene matches: 3. Germline values: CDR1 KGHSH, CDR2 LQKENI. CDR3 residues: CASSRQGAHFF. CDR3 nucleotides: TGTGCCAGCTCACGACAGGGGGCCCATTTCTTT.

This clonotype was counted at least ten times. The V call is TRBV28, the J call TRBJ1-5, with 7 bases fitting TRBD1. Germline lookup yields CDR1 MDHEN and CDR2 SYDVKM. J gave up 6 bases and V 2 bases, and 4 bases lay outside the gene matches. The CDR3 has 14 amino acids. DNA for the CDR3: TGTGCCAGCAGTTTAGAGGGGGCGGCTCAGCCCCAGCATTTT. Translation gives CASSLEGAAQPQHF.

J is TRBJ2-3 and V is TRBV9; D remains unclear. The CDR3 length is 14 residues. The germline gives CDR1 SGDLS, CDR2 YYNGEE. Deletions cut 1 base from V and 0 bases from J, with 6 bases between. This CDR3 reads CASSVRHSTDTQYF. DNA of the CDR3: TGTGCCAGCAGCGTACGCCACAGCACAGATACGCAGTATTTT.

This clonotype showed up many times. The chain is built from TRBV27 and TRBJ2-3; D is possibly TRBD2 (6 bases). This CDR3 contains 16 residues. Per the germline V gene, CDR1 is MNHEY and CDR2 is SMNVEV (reference sequence). Deletions cut 0 bases from V and 1 base from J, with 11 bases between. The DNA of the CDR3 is TGTGCCAGCAGTTTATCGGCGGGACGAGGCACAGATACGCAGTATTTT. Protein: CASSLSAGRGTDTQYF.

This clonotype was found many times. V is TRBV4-1 and J is TRBJ1-1; D call uncertain. This CDR3 region has 15 residues. The V end lost 1 base, the J end lost 0 bases, and 9 bases lay between the germline ends. Germline V gene lookup returns CDR1 MGHRA and CDR2 YSYEKL. The DNA for the CDR3 is TGCGCCAGCAGCCAAGGCGGTCAGCTGAACACTGAAGCTTTCTTT. Translation: CASSQGGQLNTEAFF.

Regarding this clonotype: A much larger clone differs by one base, so this may be a read error. J is TRBJ2-2 and V is TRBV2; no clear D gene. The V gene lost 8 bases and the J gene lost 5 bases, with 15 bases spanning the gap. Germline CDR1 is SNHLY and CDR2 is FYNNEI. CDR3 size: 14 residues. The chain's CDR3 is CASLGHSWTGELFF. The CDR3 bases are TGTGCCAGCCTAGGCCACTCGTGGACCGGGGAGCTGTTTTTT. Drawing the rest from reference TRBV2 and TRBJ2-2, the complete variable domain is EPEVTQTPSHQVTQMGQEVILRCVPISNHLYFYWYRQILGQKVEFLVSFYNNEISEKSEIFDDQFSVERPDGSNFTLKIRSTKLEDSAMYFCASLGHSWTGELFFGEGSRLTVL.

This sequence joins TRBV7-2 and TRBJ2-5, with 11 bases identical to TRBD2. J lost 5 bases, V lost 0 bases, and 2 bases had no gene match. This CDR3 comprises 15 residues. From germline, CDR1 is SGHTA and CDR2 FQGNSA. This chain's CDR3 is CASSLASGRVETQYF. The DNA for the CDR3 is TGTGCCAGCAGCTTAGCTAGCGGGAGGGTGGAGACCCAGTACTTC.

A few counts support this clonotype. This sequence joins TRBV27 and TRBJ2-7; D might be TRBD1 or TRBD2, each matching 5 bases. CDR1 is MNHEY and CDR2 is SMNVEV in the germline V gene (reference sequence). V shed 5 bases and J shed 3 bases, with 17 bases lying between them. CDR3 length equals 15 residues. The CDR3 coding sequence is TGTGCCAGCAGTATAACAGGAGGCGCTGGCTACGAGCAGTACTTC. This translates into CASSITGGAGYEQYF.

Many counts were recorded for this clonotype. The chain employs TRBV28 and TRBJ1-1, with D maybe TRBD1 (6 bases). This CDR3 is built from 17 residues. Deletions cut 7 bases from V and 4 bases from J, with 25 bases between. Germline V gene lookup returns CDR1 MDHEN and CDR2 SYDVKM. The CDR3 nucleotides read TGTGCCAGCACCCGGCTGTATACTGGGGGCTGGGTCACTGAAGCTTTCTTT. This encodes CASTRLYTGGWVTEAFF.

This clonotype was detected only a few times. J is TRBJ2-1 and V is TRBV9; tentative D call: TRBD2 (6 bases). V lost 3 bases and J lost 2, with 18 bases in between. In germline, CDR1 is SGDLS, CDR2 YYNGEE. The CDR3 has 17 amino acids. Here the CDR3 reads CASSDALEGPTYNEQFF. The DNA for the CDR3 is TGTGCCAGCAGCGATGCCCTGGAGGGCCCCACCTACAATGAGCAGTTCTTC.

There are many counts of this clonotype. The chain is built from TRBV30 and TRBJ2-3, with D unresolved. The CDR3 has 12 residues. CDR1 and CDR2 (germline): GTSNPN, SVGIG (reference sequence). V dropped 0 bases and J dropped 5 bases, with 6 bases sitting between them. The CDR3 sequence: CAWSVGEDTQYF. The CDR3 nucleotides read TGTGCCTGGAGTGTAGGAGAAGATACGCAGTATTTT.

In the case of this clonotype: This could be a read error, since a much larger clone is one nucleotide away. The chain employs TRBV6-2 or TRBV6-3 and TRBJ2-1, with 7 positions matching TRBD2. The CDR3 is 13 residues long. In germline, CDR1 is MNHEY, CDR2 SVGEGT. CDR3 DNA sequence: TGTGCCACAAGGACTAGGGAATACAATAAGCAGTTCTTC. It encodes CATRTREYNKQFF.